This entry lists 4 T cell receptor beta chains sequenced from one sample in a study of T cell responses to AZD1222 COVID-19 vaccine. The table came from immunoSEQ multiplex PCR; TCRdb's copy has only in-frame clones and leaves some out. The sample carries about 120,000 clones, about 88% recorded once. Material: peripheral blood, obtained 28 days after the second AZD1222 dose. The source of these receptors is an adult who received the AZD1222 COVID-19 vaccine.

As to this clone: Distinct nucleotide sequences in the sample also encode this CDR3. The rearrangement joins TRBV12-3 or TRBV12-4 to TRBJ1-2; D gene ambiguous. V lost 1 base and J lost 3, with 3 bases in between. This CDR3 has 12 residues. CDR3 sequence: CASSLGYYGYTF. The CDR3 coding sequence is TGTGCCAGCAGTTTAGGGTACTATGGCTACACCTTC.

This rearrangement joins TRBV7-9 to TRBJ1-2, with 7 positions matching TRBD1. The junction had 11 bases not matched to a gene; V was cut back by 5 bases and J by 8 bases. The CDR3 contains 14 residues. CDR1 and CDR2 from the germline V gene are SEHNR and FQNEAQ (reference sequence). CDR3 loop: CASSPSGTEGGYTF. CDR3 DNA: TGTGCCAGCAGCCCCTCCGGGACAGAAGGCGGCTACACCTTC.

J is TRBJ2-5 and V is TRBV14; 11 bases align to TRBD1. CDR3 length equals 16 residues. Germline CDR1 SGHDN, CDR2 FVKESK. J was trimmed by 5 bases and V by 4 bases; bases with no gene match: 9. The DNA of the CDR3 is TGTGCCAGCAGCCCGGGGACAGGGGGAGTTTTGGAGACCCAGTACTTC. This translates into CASSPGTGGVLETQYF.

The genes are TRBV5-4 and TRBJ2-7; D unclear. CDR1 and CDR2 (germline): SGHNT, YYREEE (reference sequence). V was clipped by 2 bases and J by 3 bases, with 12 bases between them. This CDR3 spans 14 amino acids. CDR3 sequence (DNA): TGTGCCAGCAGCTTAGTAAGTGGTAGCTACGAGCAGTACTTC. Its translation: CASSLVSGSYEQYF.